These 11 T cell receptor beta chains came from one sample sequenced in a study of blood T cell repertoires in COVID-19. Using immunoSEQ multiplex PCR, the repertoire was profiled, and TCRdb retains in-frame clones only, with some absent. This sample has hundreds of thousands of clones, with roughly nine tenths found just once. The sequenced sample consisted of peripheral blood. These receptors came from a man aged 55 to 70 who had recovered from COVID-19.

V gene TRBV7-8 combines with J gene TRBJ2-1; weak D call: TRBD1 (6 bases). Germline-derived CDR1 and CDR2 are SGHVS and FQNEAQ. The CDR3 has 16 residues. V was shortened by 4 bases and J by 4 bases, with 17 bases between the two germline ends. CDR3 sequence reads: CASSSHPSTGYNEQFF. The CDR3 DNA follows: TGTGCCAGCAGCTCACATCCGAGTACAGGGTACAATGAGCAGTTCTTC.

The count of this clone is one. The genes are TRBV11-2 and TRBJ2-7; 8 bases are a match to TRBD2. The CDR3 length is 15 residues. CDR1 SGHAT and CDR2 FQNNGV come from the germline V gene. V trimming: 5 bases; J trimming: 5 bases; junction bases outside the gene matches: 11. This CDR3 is CASSINLAGQHEQYF. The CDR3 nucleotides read TGTGCCAGCAGCATTAATTTAGCGGGGCAGCACGAGCAGTACTTC.

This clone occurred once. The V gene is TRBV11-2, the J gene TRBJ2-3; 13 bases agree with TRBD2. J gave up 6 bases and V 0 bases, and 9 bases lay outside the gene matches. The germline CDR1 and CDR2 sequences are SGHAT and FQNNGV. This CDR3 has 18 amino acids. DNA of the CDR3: TGTGCCAGCAGCTTAGAAAAGACTAGCGGGGGGCTCCGGGATACGCAGTATTTT. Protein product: CASSLEKTSGGLRDTQYF.

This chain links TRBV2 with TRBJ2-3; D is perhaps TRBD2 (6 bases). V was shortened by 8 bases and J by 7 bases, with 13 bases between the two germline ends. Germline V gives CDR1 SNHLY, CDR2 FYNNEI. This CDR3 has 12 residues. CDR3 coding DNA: TGTGCCAGCGGGGAGGTCGGAAATACGCAGTATTTT. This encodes CASGEVGNTQYF.

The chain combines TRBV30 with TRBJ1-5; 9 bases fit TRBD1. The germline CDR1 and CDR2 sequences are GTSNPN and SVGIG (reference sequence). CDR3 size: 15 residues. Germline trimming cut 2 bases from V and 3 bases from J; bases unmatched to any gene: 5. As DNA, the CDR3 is TGTGCCTGGAGTCCCGGGACAGGGAACAATCAGCCCCAGCATTTT. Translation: CAWSPGTGNNQPQHF.

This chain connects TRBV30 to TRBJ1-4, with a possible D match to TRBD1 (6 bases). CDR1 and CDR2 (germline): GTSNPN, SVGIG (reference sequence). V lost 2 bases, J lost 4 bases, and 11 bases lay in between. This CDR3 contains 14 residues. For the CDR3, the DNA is TGTGCCTGGAGTCGGCAGGGGTTTAATGAAAAACTGTTTTTT. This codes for CAWSRQGFNEKLFF. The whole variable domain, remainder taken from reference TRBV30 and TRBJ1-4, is SQTIHQWPATLVQPVGSPLSLECTVEGTSNPNLYWYRQAAGRGLQLLFYSVGIGQISSEVPQNLSASRPQDRQFILSSKKLLLSDSGFYLCAWSRQGFNEKLFFGSGTQLSVL.

The chain's CDR3 is CASSYATGSSPLHF. The CDR3 DNA follows: TGTGCCAGCAGTTACGCAACAGGGAGTTCACCCCTCCACTTT. The V and J genes are TRBV6-5 and TRBJ1-6, with a weak D call TRBD1 (6 bases). CDR1 MNHEY and CDR2 SVGAGI come from the germline V gene. The CDR3 spans 14 residues. V lost 2 bases, J lost 9 bases, and 11 bases lay in between.

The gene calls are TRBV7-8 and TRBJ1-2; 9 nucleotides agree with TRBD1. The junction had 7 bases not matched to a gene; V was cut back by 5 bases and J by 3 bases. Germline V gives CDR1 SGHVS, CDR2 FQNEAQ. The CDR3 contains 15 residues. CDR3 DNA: TGTGCCAGCAGCCTATGGGACAGGGACGACTATGGCTACACCTTC. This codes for CASSLWDRDDYGYTF. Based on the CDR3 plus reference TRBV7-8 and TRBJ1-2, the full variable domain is GAGVSQSPRYKVAKRGQDVALRCDPISGHVSLFWYQQALGQGPEFLTYFQNEAQLDKSGLPSDRFFAERPEGSVSTLKIQRTQQEDSAVYLCASSLWDRDDYGYTFGSGTRLTVV.

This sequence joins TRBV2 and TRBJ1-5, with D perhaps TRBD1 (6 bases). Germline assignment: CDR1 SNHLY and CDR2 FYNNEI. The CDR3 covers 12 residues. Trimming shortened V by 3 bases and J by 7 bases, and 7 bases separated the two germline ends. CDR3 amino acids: CASSDQGQPQHF. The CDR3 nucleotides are TGTGCCAGCAGTGATCAGGGGCAGCCCCAGCATTTT.

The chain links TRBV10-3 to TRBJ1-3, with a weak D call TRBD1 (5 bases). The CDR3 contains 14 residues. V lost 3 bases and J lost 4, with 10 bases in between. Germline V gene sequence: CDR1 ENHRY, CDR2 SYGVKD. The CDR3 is CAISEGAVGNTIYF. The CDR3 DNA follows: TGTGCCATCAGTGAAGGGGCGGTAGGAAACACCATATATTTT.

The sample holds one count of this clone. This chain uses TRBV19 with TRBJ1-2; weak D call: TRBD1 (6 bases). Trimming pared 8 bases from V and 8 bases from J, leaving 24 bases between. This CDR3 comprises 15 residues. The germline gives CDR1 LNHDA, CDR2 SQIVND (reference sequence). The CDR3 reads CASLKRTGIARGYTF. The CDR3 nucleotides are TGTGCCAGTCTCAAACGTACAGGGATCGCAAGAGGCTACACCTTC.